This TCR beta chain stems from a study of T cell responses to AZD1222 COVID-19 vaccine. Pooling was applied to second doses at about 4 or about 12 weeks. Germline-derived CDR1 and CDR2 are SGHNT and YYREEE (reference sequence). The CDR3 covers 15 residues. V gave up 4 bases and J gave up 5 bases; unmatched junction bases: 7. The study, taken as a whole, reports: Vaccine-associated CD4 TCRs spanned spike, dominant at 160-218 and 743-854. Clonal diversity may have been underestimated in mostly white British donors. Baseline serology detected seropositivity in only a handful of AZD1222 recipients.

Points on this clone: Its matching antigen is unknown.

Clones were read by immunoSEQ multiplex PCR, and TCRdb kept only the in-frame ones, dropping some. The sample shows 150,000 to 200,000 clones, 90% to 95% of them seen only once. The receptor's source is an adult who received the AZD1222 COVID-19 vaccine. The specimen was peripheral blood, collected 28 days after the second AZD1222 dose. V is TRBV5-4 and J is TRBJ2-5, with 11 bases matching TRBD2. This CDR3 reads CASSPIAGGPETQYF. The CDR3, as DNA: TGTGCCAGCAGCCCAATAGCGGGAGGGCCGGAGACCCAGTACTTC.